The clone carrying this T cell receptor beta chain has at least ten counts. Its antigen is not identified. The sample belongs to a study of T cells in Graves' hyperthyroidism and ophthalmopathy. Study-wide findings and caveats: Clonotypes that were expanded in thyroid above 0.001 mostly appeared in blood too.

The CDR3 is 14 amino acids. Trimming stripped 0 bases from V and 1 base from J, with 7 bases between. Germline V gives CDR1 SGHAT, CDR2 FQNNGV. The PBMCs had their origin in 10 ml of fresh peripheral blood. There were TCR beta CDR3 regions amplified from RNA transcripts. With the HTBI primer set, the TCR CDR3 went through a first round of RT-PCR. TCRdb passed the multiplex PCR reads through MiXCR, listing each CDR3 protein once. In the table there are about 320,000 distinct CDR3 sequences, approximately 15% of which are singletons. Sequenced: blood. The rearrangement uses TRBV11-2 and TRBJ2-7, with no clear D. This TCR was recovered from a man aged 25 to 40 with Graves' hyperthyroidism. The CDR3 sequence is CASSLDTASYEQYF. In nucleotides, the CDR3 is TGTGCCAGCAGCTTAGATACGGCTTCCTACGAGCAGTACTTC.